This TCR beta chain was documented in a study of blood T cell repertoires in COVID-19. The repertoire was sequenced with immunoSEQ multiplex PCR; TCRdb's copy has only in-frame clones and lacks some. This sample has about 220,000 clones, with roughly 88% found just once. V lost 5 bases and J 0 bases, leaving 11 bases between the germline ends. Germline lookup yields CDR1 SGHVS and CDR2 FNYEAQ. The CDR3 contains 15 residues. The study drew participants aged about 18 to 89 years from approximately 25 US areas. Cohorts were based on clinical histories the participants reported. This clonotype was obtained from a woman in her forties with acute COVID-19. The sample taken for sequencing was PBMCs or T cells enriched from blood (not recorded which). The V call is TRBV7-6, the J call TRBJ2-1; D remains unclear. The CDR3 is CASSPFVSSYNEQFF. CDR3 DNA sequence: TGTGCCAGCAGCCCCTTTGTCAGCTCCTACAATGAGCAGTTCTTC. Full variable domain (outside the CDR3, taken from reference TRBV7-6 and TRBJ2-1): GAGVSQSPRYKVTKRGQDVALRCDPISGHVSLYWYRQALGQGPEFLTYFNYEAQQDKSGLPNDRFSAERPEGSISTLTIQRTEQRDSAMYRCASSPFVSSYNEQFFGPGTRLTVL.